The T cell receptor (beta chain) described here comes from a study of blood T cell repertoires in COVID-19 (dated by TCRdb to about 2020). For the wider study: Collaborator samples came from the United States, Italy and Spain and covered acute and convalescent phases of COVID-19. The prospective study material was composed of cDNA or gDNA derived from T cells, B-cell-depleted T cells, or PBMCs. The dataset comprised deeply sampled blood TCRbeta repertoires from subjects exposed to, actively infected with, or recovered from COVID-19. A freely available public database, intended as a resource for researchers studying the immune response to SARS-CoV-2, is where the repertoires were released. The samples were drawn from the first 160 participants of the ongoing ImmuneRACE study and from over 950 subjects provided by 6 global collaborators. A de-identified subject ID, COVID-19 status, age in years and sex were almost always included in the sample metadata. Where HLA class I and class II types were available, the types were taken from metadata supplied by the sample provider, not from assay-based typing. General findings and caveats noted by the study authors: How much clinical and demographic metadata was included differed by source and by participant, and the metadata was provided uncurated.

The immunoSEQ Assay, a bias-controlled multiplex PCR, was used to amplify TCRbeta CDR3 regions from genomic DNA. Per the source publication's procedure: The number of nucleated cells in each sample was estimated from the amplification of reference gene primers within the assay. Sequence reads were collapsed and filtered to measure the absolute abundance of every unique TCRbeta CDR3 rearrangement. Productive Simpson clonality was computed per sample as the square root of Simpson's diversity index over productive rearrangements. TCRdb limited this immuneACCESS table to in-frame rearrangements with V and J called. A share of clones is missing; checked studies link under half to unresolved V genes, and the rest is unexplained. The DNA gave D and trimming, while V, J and clone size come from that table. This sample is represented by about 220,000 clones; 85% of them were singletons. The leading ten clones occupy 2% to 3% of the sample.

Concerning this clone: Its antigen is currently not known. Base qualities are missing; no much larger clone stands one base away.

The junction shows trimming of 1 base on V and 5 bases on J, plus 9 bases between the germline ends. Reading the germline V gene (reference sequence) gives CDR1 MNHEY and CDR2 SMNVEV. The CDR3 spans 13 residues, from the cysteine through the phenylalanine. CDR3 DNA only is kept here, 39 bases in frame from base 1. One collaborating source in Seattle enrolled patients during active infection and followed them longitudinally through the course of disease. Whole blood was collected in K2EDTA tubes by collaborating institutions according to the institutions' own protocols. Collaborator samples were shipped for TCRbeta analysis as frozen whole blood, isolated PBMCs, or DNA extracted from either sample type.

The TCR sequence derives from a woman in her seventies with COVID-19, enrolled during active disease. Recombination joined TRBV27 with TRBJ2-7; the D gene is possibly TRBD2, with 5 bases matching. The sample was peripheral blood. CDR3 loop: CASSLWAADEQYF. In nucleotide form, the sequence is TGTGCCAGCAGTTTATGGGCAGCGGACGAGCAGTACTTC.